This T cell receptor beta chain was recorded in a study of cytomegalovirus exposure and HLA in healthy donors (dated by TCRdb to 2016 to 2017). Background on the whole study: An earlier analysis of approximately 640 of the donors reported 276 Gb of sequence data and some 120 million unique TCR beta sequences from 150 million to 200 million T cells. In the later analysis, no new phenotypic data were used to find candidate immune exposures; instead, reliance was placed on TCR beta sequences and their occurrence across donors. Every repertoire in the discovery cohort had been generated on one and the same sequencing platform. A separate validation cohort of 100 to 150 different subjects was used in addition to the approximately 700-subject first cohort. To predict cytomegalovirus infection status, the study brought together high-throughput TCR immunosequencing, statistical association of individual TCRs with disease status, and machine learning. Alongside the repertoire data, information on donor age, sex, ethnicity and CMV serostatus was compiled. HLA typing included class I and class II loci at four-digit resolution. The number of typed donors differed by locus: about 620-640 for A, B, C, DRB1 and DQB1; approximately 520 for DQA1; 606 for DPA1; and some 450 for DPB1. The study aimed to test whether signatures of past pathogen exposure could be identified by cataloging public T cell receptors. An earlier analysis of around 640 of the donors used high-throughput TCR beta sequencing to judge whether each TCR beta V gene segment behaved as functional or pseudogenic. A later genetic analysis used genome-wide SNP genotypes for about 55% of the 666 donors, treating that subset as a discovery cohort. Of the 300 to 500 genotyped donors, 81% were placed in the genetic ancestry cluster associated with self-reported Caucasian donors. Roughly 290 gigabases of sequencing data and around 90 million unique TCR sequences made up an early release that covered approximately 650 HLA-typed donors. Using immunosequencing, the study profiled T cell repertoires from fewer than 700 subjects and related those repertoires to cytomegalovirus serostatus. A later analysis re-analyzed previously published TCR beta repertoires from about 600 donors and added high-resolution HLA genotyping to study TCR occurrence patterns. Among a few hundred genotyped donors of the cohort, an average of roughly 240,000 unique TCR beta nucleotide sequences were sequenced per donor, roughly 20% of them non-productive. Because of strong linkage in the cohort, roughly five DR-DQ haplotypes were treated as single units for association and clustering.

Study-wide findings and limitations: In a later analysis, TCR association rates were found to vary across HLA loci, with the most associated TCRs seen for DRB1 alleles and the fewest for HLA-C alleles. In a later analysis, HLA-associated TCR beta chains were found to be more clonally expanded and to have lower generation probabilities than equally common non-associated chains. Most TCR sequences were observed very rarely across donors, whereas some public TCRs were present in many individuals. In a later analysis, most CMV-associated TCR beta chains were found to appear HLA-restricted, with HLA associations seemingly driven largely by CMV exposure. For the cohort, immune exposure information was limited to CMV serostatus. This cohort had only TCR beta chains sequenced, and the lack of alpha or paired-chain data limited which features could be detected. In a later analysis, several top co-occurrence clusters were reported to appear linked to parvovirus B19, influenza, CMV and Epstein-Barr virus. Specific HLA alleles were associated with around 18,000 TCR beta sequences at a false discovery rate of 0.05 in a later analysis. A total of around 150 TCR beta chains were listed by the study as associated with cytomegalovirus. Cytomegalovirus status was reported to be diagnosed by the classifier with high specificity and sensitivity in both the original and validation cohorts. Compared with the roughly 700-donor mean, donors in an Asian-associated ancestry cluster had fewer N-insertions in productive TCRs, according to a later genetic analysis. Presence/absence analyses assumed roughly uniform sequencing depth across donors, an assumption that may not hold. The authors suggested that the approach could potentially be generalized to other disease states and immunological phenotypes. A further reported finding was that TCR beta sequences accurately predicted the HLA-A and HLA-B alleles for most subjects in the first cohort. Three of the identified cytomegalovirus-associated TCR beta chains were confirmed in vitro to be specific for cytomegalovirus antigens. Because HLA typing was missing for some donors at each locus, association tests included only the typed subset. Correlated functional status among segregating V segments might be attributable to linkage disequilibrium, but an unknown experimental factor could not be ruled out. A later genetic analysis associated a missense DCLRE1C variant with V-gene and J-gene trimming of TCR beta chains, and an independent cohort replicated the association. Assigning TCR associations to individual alleles was difficult when HLA alleles, especially DR and DQ, strongly co-occurred. A group of highly shared sequence variants was considered likely to be a technical artifact of the sequencing pipeline. Because counts were too low, some 17 rarely observed V segments, including chromosome 9 orphons, were excluded from the earlier analysis of around 640 of the donors. An earlier analysis of approximately 570 of the donors showed that most TCR beta V segments appeared in productive rearrangements either about 87% or about 30% of the time, which broadly matched IMGT annotations.

The library relied on the immunoSEQ multiplex PCR assay. For the multiplex PCR, a mixture combining 60 forward primers for TCR Vbeta segments and 13 reverse primers for TCR Jbeta segments was used. The CDR3 region of rearranged TCR beta genes was amplified from genomic DNA by a multiplex PCR assay. On the Illumina HiSeq System, the amplified TCR beta libraries were sequenced as 87-base-pair reads. Under the source paper's analysis protocol: In a later analysis, 70 million to 95 million unique TCR beta chains were counted across the 666 repertoires, and roughly 11 million of these chains were shared by at least two donors. A nearest-neighbor algorithm error-corrected the raw reads and collapsed the reads into unique sequences, merging closely related sequences to remove PCR and sequencing errors. Alignment of CDR3 sequences to IMGT reference sequences was used to assign V, D and J gene segments. For a sequence to be retained, a match of at least six nucleotides was required to both a V gene segment and a J gene segment. A rearrangement counted as productive if the CDR3 had no stop codons and remained in frame with V and J, and every other rearrangement counted as non-productive. CDR3 was defined by IMGT convention, running from the second conserved V-encoded cysteine to the conserved J-encoded phenylalanine. In an earlier analysis of some 550 of the donors, sequences lacking an unambiguous match to a single V gene segment were excluded. An earlier analysis of fewer than 650 of the donors classified V segments as functional when productive rearrangements were above 56.7% and as segregating when the standard deviation between donors was above 5%. A statistical classification framework was built for diagnosing cytomegalovirus status from the catalog of TCR beta chain sequences. In a later analysis, V and J genes were assigned by comparing TCR nucleotide sequences against IMGT/GENE-DB human TR gene sequences. In a later analysis, CDR3 sequences and most-parsimonious VDJ recombination scenarios were assigned using the TCRdist pipeline. In a later analysis, each TCR beta chain was defined by its CDR3 amino acid sequence together with its V-gene family, and reads without a unique V-gene family were excluded. A later analysis removed several hundred highly shared, low-generation-probability nucleotide sequences to deal with suspected cross-contamination and a sequencing artifact. In a later analysis, a clonal expansion index was calculated for each public chain from normalized within-repertoire ranks of inferred template counts. Generation probabilities in a later analysis came from a VDJ recombination model fitted to out-of-frame rearrangements, and those results were checked against IGoR. A later analysis scored TCR-TCR, TCR-HLA and TCR-CMV co-occurrence with hypergeometric tests, applying a repertoire-size bias correction to TCR pairs. In a later analysis, false discovery rates were estimated by permuting HLA or CMV assignments 20 times. A later analysis grouped co-occurring TCRs with DBSCAN, adding TCRdist sequence similarity when clustering within HLA-allele-positive subsets. For co-occurrence clustering, repertoires with fewer than 30,000 or more than 120,000 public chains were excluded, along with four or five repertoires with anomalous nucleotide sharing. The table was pulled from immuneACCESS by TCRdb, which kept in-frame rearrangements only. Such tables lose some clones; where checked, under half of the loss comes from unresolved V genes, and the rest has no known cause. That table gives V, J and clone size, and the DNA gave D and trimming. This sample is represented by 150,000 to 200,000 clones; less than 90% of them were singletons. Jointly, the top ten make up 6.3% of the sample.

As concerns this clone: Its target antigen remains unknown. It has no much larger one-base neighbor in the sample; base qualities were not kept.

The cohort was made up of around 720 healthy bone marrow donors. Cohort members were all nominally healthy when sampled, although unrecorded immune exposures were likely present. The donor was CMV seropositive and belonged to the group of 250 to 300 seropositive cohort members. Every donor gave a peripheral blood sample, and the peripheral blood mononuclear cells from that sample were used for TCR beta sequencing. Genomic DNA was extracted from the blood cell samples with the Qiagen DNeasy Blood Extraction Kit. The sequencing sample was made of PBMCs. The receptor's source is a male donor in good health and CMV-seropositive.

This receptor carries the CDR3 CASMRGLSSYEQYF. The nucleotides are TGTGCCAGCATGAGGGGGCTCAGCTCCTACGAGCAGTACTTC. This chain is built from TRBV2 and TRBJ2-7, with TRBD1 matching 7 junction bases. The CDR3 goes from the cysteine to the phenylalanine over 14 residues. Only the CDR3 region is kept as DNA, spanning 42 bases read in frame from base 1. Trimming takes 7 bases off V and 0 bases off J; junction bases not matched to a gene: 6. As encoded in the germline V gene, CDR1 is SNHLY while CDR2 is FYNNEI.